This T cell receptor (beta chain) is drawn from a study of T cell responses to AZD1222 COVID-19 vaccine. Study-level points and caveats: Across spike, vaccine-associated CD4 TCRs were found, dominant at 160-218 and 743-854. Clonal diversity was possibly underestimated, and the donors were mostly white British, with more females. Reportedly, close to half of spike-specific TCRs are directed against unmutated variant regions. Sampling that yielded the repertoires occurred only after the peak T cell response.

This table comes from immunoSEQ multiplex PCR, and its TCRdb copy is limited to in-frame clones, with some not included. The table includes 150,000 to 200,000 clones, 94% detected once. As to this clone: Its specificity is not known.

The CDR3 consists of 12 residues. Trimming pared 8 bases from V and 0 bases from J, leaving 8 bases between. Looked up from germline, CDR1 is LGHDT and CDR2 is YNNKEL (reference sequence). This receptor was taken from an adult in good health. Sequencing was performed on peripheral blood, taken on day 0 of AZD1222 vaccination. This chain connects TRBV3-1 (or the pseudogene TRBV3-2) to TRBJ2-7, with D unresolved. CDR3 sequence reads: CASGRHSYEQYF. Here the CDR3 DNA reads TGTGCCAGCGGGCGGCACTCCTACGAGCAGTACTTC.